These 10 T cell receptor beta chains originate from one sample sequenced in a study of cytomegalovirus exposure and HLA in healthy donors. PCR amplification relied on 60 Vbeta primers (plus 13 Jbeta primers). Sequencing used immunoSEQ multiplex PCR; TCRdb keeps in-frame clones, though not all of them. The sample records under 200,000 clones, around 77% being singletons. Sequences were obtained from PBMCs. These receptors originate from a woman in her forties or fifties in good health and CMV-seropositive.

The count of this clone is one. The rearrangement links TRBV9 to TRBJ2-1; 10 bases fit TRBD2. The V and J ends lost 3 bases and 6 bases, in that order; junction bases with no gene match: 6. The length of the CDR3 is 15 residues. Germline V gene lookup returns CDR1 SGDLS and CDR2 YYNGEE. Here the CDR3 DNA reads TGTGCCAGCAGCGAGAGCGGGAGGGCCTCCAATGAGCAGTTCTTC. This sequence encodes CASSESGRASNEQFF.

V and J are TRBV7-3 and TRBJ2-3; 8 bases are shared with TRBD1. Germline loops: CDR1 SGHTA, CDR2 FQGTGA. The CDR3 spans 15 residues. The ends lost 2 bases at V and 6 bases at J; junction bases unmatched: 7. The CDR3 spells CASSLQGARADTQYF. The CDR3 DNA follows: TGTGCCAGCAGCTTACAGGGGGCGCGGGCTGATACGCAGTATTTT.

CDR3 nucleotides: TGTGCCAGCAGCCAAGGGAGACAGGGGCCGGGGAATGAGCAGTTCTTC. This translates into CASSQGRQGPGNEQFF. The chain uses TRBV4-2 and TRBJ2-1, with 8 bases lining up with TRBD1. Losses at the gene ends were 1 base for V and 7 bases for J; bases not matched to a gene: 9. The germline V gene encodes CDR1 LGHNA and CDR2 YNFKEQ. The CDR3 has 16 residues.

The genes are TRBV2 and TRBJ1-4; possibly TRBD1 for D (6 bases). This CDR3 spans 13 amino acids. Deletions cut 6 bases from V and 8 bases from J, with 13 bases between. Germline V gives CDR1 SNHLY, CDR2 FYNNEI. CDR3 DNA sequence: TGTGCCAGCAGGGCACAGGGTGGGGAAAAACTGTTTTTT. Residues: CASRAQGGEKLFF. Using reference TRBV2 and TRBJ1-4 for the parts outside the CDR3, the full variable domain is EPEVTQTPSHQVTQMGQEVILRCVPISNHLYFYWYRQILGQKVEFLVSFYNNEISEKSEIFDDQFSVERPDGSNFTLKIRSTKLEDSAMYFCASRAQGGEKLFFGSGTQLSVL.

This rearrangement joins TRBV7-9 to TRBJ2-7, with D possibly matching TRBD2 (5 bases). Germline CDR1 and CDR2: SEHNR and FQNEAQ (reference sequence). The CDR3 consists of 15 residues. Trimming pared 5 bases from V and 2 bases from J, leaving 16 bases between. The CDR3 region has the DNA TGTGCCAGCAGCATCCATCGAACTAGAACCTACGAGCAGTACTTC. Its translation: CASSIHRTRTYEQYF.

This sequence joins TRBV7-2 and TRBJ2-1, with 12 nucleotides matching TRBD2. Trimming removed 4 bases from V and 10 bases from J; junction bases left unmatched: 8. The CDR3 extends over 15 amino acids. CDR1 SGHTA and CDR2 FQGNSA come from the germline V gene. CDR3: CASSWGLAGLGEQFF. The CDR3 nucleotides are TGTGCCAGCAGCTGGGGACTAGCGGGCTTAGGGGAGCAGTTCTTC.

The chain links TRBV27 to TRBJ1-3; a weak D match, TRBD1 (5 bases). This CDR3 is built from 14 residues. Germline V lookup: CDR1 MNHEY, CDR2 SMNVEV (reference sequence). V was pared by 3 bases and J by 3 bases, with 9 bases between. CDR3 amino acids: CASSLIGDGNTIYF. Written as DNA, the CDR3 is TGTGCCAGCAGTTTGATAGGGGATGGAAACACCATATATTTT.

The rearrangement joins TRBV4-3 to TRBJ2-5, with unresolved D. CDR3 length equals 15 residues. Germline CDR1 LGHNA, CDR2 YSLEER. Trimming cost V 0 bases and J 1 base, with 9 bases left between them. In DNA form, the CDR3 reads TGCGCCAGCAGCCAAGATCTACTTAGCCAAGAGACCCAGTACTTC. Protein sequence: CASSQDLLSQETQYF.

This clone occurred a few times. The chain's CDR3 is CASSPYEQYF. CDR3 in DNA: TGTGCCAGCAGCCCTTACGAGCAGTACTTC. The chain joins TRBV7-9 to TRBJ2-7, with no clear D. Germline V lookup: CDR1 SEHNR, CDR2 FQNEAQ (reference sequence). The CDR3 is made up of 10 amino acids. V was pared by 5 bases and J by 4 bases, with 3 bases between.

The rearrangement uses TRBV5-3 and TRBJ2-6; a weak D match, TRBD2 (6 bases). TRBV5-3 is given ORF status, its function remaining uncertain. This CDR3 spans 15 amino acids. Trimming took off 4 bases at V and 0 bases at J, with 8 bases between the two ends. CDR3 sequence: CARSAGSSGANVLTF. The CDR3 nucleotides are TGTGCCAGAAGCGCCGGGAGCTCTGGGGCCAACGTCCTGACTTTC.